The 25 T cell receptor beta chains below all came from one sample that was sequenced in a study of cytomegalovirus exposure and HLA in healthy donors. The primer mix had 60 Vbeta and 13 Jbeta primers. The data were produced by immunoSEQ multiplex PCR, yet TCRdb's version contains in-frame clones alone and is incomplete. The data contain about 170,000 clones, around 85% of them singletons. Sequencing was carried out using PBMCs. The receptors were gathered from a male donor in good health and CMV-seronegative.

Worth noting for this clone: Other nucleotide sequences in the sample specify the same CDR3. CDR3: CASSRRGRVGGSIPDTQYF. The CDR3, as DNA: TGTGCCAGCAGCCGAAGGGGTCGGGTAGGCGGTTCTATTCCAGATACGCAGTATTTT. This chain joins TRBV7-2 and TRBJ2-3; maybe TRBD1 (5 bases). This CDR3 is built from 19 residues. V dropped 5 bases and J dropped 4 bases, with 28 bases sitting between them. The germline V gene has CDR1 SGHTA and CDR2 FQGNSA.

V usage is TRBV30 and J usage is TRBJ1-3; D is uncertain. V dropped 5 bases and J dropped 4 bases, with 6 bases sitting between them. Per the germline V gene, CDR1 is GTSNPN and CDR2 is SVGIG (reference sequence). The CDR3 is 11 residues long. The CDR3 sequence: CAWGPGNTIYF. Written as DNA, the CDR3 is TGTGCCTGGGGGCCCGGAAACACCATATATTTT.

The V and J genes are TRBV5-1 and TRBJ2-2; 9 bases fit TRBD2. CDR1 and CDR2 (germline): SGHRS, YFSETQ. The CDR3 has 15 amino acids. Trimming cost V 5 bases and J 6 bases; bases outside gene matches: 8. The CDR3 loop reads CASRASGEPAGELFF. CDR3 DNA: TGCGCCAGCAGGGCTAGCGGGGAACCGGCCGGGGAGCTGTTTTTT.

V and J are TRBV7-6 and TRBJ2-1, with D possibly matching TRBD2 (5 bases). V gave up 1 base and J gave up 9 bases, with 16 bases separating them. The CDR3 is 15 amino acids. Germline V gene sequence: CDR1 SGHVS, CDR2 FNYEAQ. CDR3: CASSLDRAGRGEQFF. As DNA, the CDR3 is TGTGCCAGCAGCTTAGATAGGGCCGGTCGGGGTGAGCAGTTCTTC.

The chain uses TRBV19 and TRBJ2-2; TRBD2 is a possible D gene (6 bases). Germline loops: CDR1 LNHDA, CDR2 SQIVND (reference sequence). Trimming removed 11 bases from V and 4 bases from J, with 14 bases in between. This CDR3 region has 13 residues. CDR3 amino acids: CASAGRSTGELFF. CDR3 coding DNA: TGTGCCTCCGCGGGGAGGAGCACCGGGGAGCTGTTTTTT.

The V and J genes are TRBV19 and TRBJ2-7; 9 bases match TRBD2. The germline CDR1 and CDR2 sequences are LNHDA and SQIVND (reference sequence). The CDR3 runs 15 residues. The V segment lost 3 bases and the J segment 4 bases; nucleotides outside the gene matches: 7. The CDR3 DNA reads TGTGCCAGTAGTATGGGGCTAGCGGGGCAATACGAGCAGTACTTC. It specifies CASSMGLAGQYEQYF.

The chain employs TRBV11-2 and TRBJ2-5; D is undetermined. The assigned J gene may be wrong: the sequence end matches TRBJ2-7 better. CDR3 length equals 14 residues. Germline CDR1 is SGHAT and CDR2 is FQNNGV. The CDR3 nucleotides read TGTGCCAGCAGCTTAGGAGGCGCTAATCTCGAGCAGTACTTC. Residues: CASSLGGANLEQYF.

This rearrangement joins TRBV2 to TRBJ1-5; 10 bases are shared with TRBD1. Germline values: CDR1 SNHLY, CDR2 FYNNEI. The CDR3 consists of 17 residues. V was pared by 6 bases and J by 7 bases, with 15 bases of the junction left unmatched. CDR3 amino acids: CASRKNLPGQGLQPQHF. The CDR3 bases are TGTGCCAGCAGAAAAAACCTCCCGGGACAGGGGTTACAGCCCCAGCATTTT.

V is TRBV6-1 and J is TRBJ2-3; 10 bases match TRBD2. From germline, CDR1 is MNHNS and CDR2 SASEGT. Germline trimming cut 3 bases from V and 5 bases from J; bases unmatched to any gene: 5. This CDR3 has 15 amino acids. CDR3 nucleotide sequence: TGTGCCAGCAGTGAGGAGCGGGGGGGCCTAGATACGCAGTATTTT. Its translation is CASSEERGGLDTQYF.

This clone was detected a few times. The chain recombines TRBV9 with TRBJ2-2, with 12 bases fitting TRBD1. Germline values: CDR1 SGDLS, CDR2 YYNGEE. The CDR3 covers 16 residues. V lost 4 bases, J lost 7 bases, and 8 bases stayed unmatched. The CDR3 nucleotides are TGTGCCAGCAGCAAGCGGGACAGGGGGCCGGTCGGGGAGCTGTTTTTT. Residues: CASSKRDRGPVGELFF.

This clone has only one observation. J is TRBJ1-1 and V is TRBV6-1; maybe TRBD1 (6 bases). Germline loops: CDR1 MNHNS, CDR2 SASEGT. V lost 2 bases and J 3 bases, leaving 10 bases between the germline ends. The CDR3 is 14 residues long. CDR3 coding DNA: TGTGCCAGCAGTGAAACAGGGACCCACACTGAAGCTTTCTTT. Translated, it gives CASSETGTHTEAFF.

V usage is TRBV6-1 and J usage is TRBJ2-3; no clear D gene. Deletions cut 4 bases from V and 0 bases from J, with 8 bases between. Germline V lookup: CDR1 MNHNS, CDR2 SASEGT. This CDR3 is 14 amino acids long. CDR3 sequence: CASSGSVSTDTQYF. The CDR3 DNA reads TGTGCCAGCAGTGGGTCGGTGAGCACAGATACGCAGTATTTT.

The chain joins TRBV2 to TRBJ2-2, with D perhaps matching TRBD2 (6 bases). This CDR3 contains 14 residues. The ends were cut back, 7 bases at V and 2 bases at J, with 11 bases in the middle. Germline-derived CDR1 and CDR2 are SNHLY and FYNNEI. CDR3 in amino acids: CASIRGANTGELFF. The CDR3 nucleotides read TGTGCCAGCATCCGCGGGGCCAACACCGGGGAGCTGTTTTTT.

This clone was detected once. The chain has TRBV4-1 and TRBJ2-2, with 9 bases matching TRBD1. Germline values: CDR1 MGHRA, CDR2 YSYEKL. The CDR3 has 16 residues. V lost 0 bases to trimming and J lost 3 bases; unmatched junction nucleotides: 2. Written as DNA, the CDR3 is TGCGCCAGCAGCCAAGAAGACAGGGGGGACACCGGGGAGCTGTTTTTT. Protein sequence: CASSQEDRGDTGELFF.

This chain uses TRBV7-9 with TRBJ1-5, with a tentative D call TRBD1 (6 bases). The V end lost 5 bases, the J end lost 3 bases, and 11 bases lay between the germline ends. Germline V lookup: CDR1 SEHNR, CDR2 FQNEAQ (reference sequence). This CDR3 is built from 14 residues. The CDR3 bases are TGTGCCAGCAGCCGGACAGACCACAATCAGCCCCAGCATTTT. Translating it yields CASSRTDHNQPQHF.

J is TRBJ2-3 and V is TRBV5-1, with 7 bases aligning to TRBD1. The trim removed 4 bases at V and 4 bases at J, leaving 3 bases unmatched. Germline V gene lookup returns CDR1 SGHRS and CDR2 YFSETQ. CDR3 length equals 13 residues. CDR3 loop: CASSTDRADTQYF. CDR3 sequence (DNA): TGCGCCAGCAGCACCGACAGGGCAGATACGCAGTATTTT.

This clone was seen a few times. The gene calls are TRBV7-9 and TRBJ1-1; the match to TRBD1 covers 8 bases. V trimming: 5 bases; J trimming: 4 bases; junction bases outside the gene matches: 6. CDR1 and CDR2 (germline): SEHNR, FQNEAQ (reference sequence). This CDR3 spans 14 amino acids. The CDR3 DNA reads TGTGCCAGCAGCCAACCGACAGGGGCCACTGAAGCTTTCTTT. Encoded protein: CASSQPTGATEAFF.

This chain links TRBV7-9 with TRBJ1-2; 8 positions match TRBD1. The germline CDR1 and CDR2 sequences are SEHNR and FQNEAQ (reference sequence). The J segment lost 8 bases and the V segment lost 4 bases, leaving 12 bases of the junction unmatched. There are 15 residues in the CDR3. CDR3 sequence (DNA): TGTGCCAGCAGCTACCCAGGGTCAGGGGGCCAGGGCTACACCTTC. Protein product: CASSYPGSGGQGYTF.

The V and J genes are TRBV2 and TRBJ2-5; 12 bases line up with TRBD2. J was trimmed by 4 bases and V by 5 bases; bases with no gene match: 8. Germline-derived CDR1 and CDR2 are SNHLY and FYNNEI. This CDR3 spans 16 amino acids. In nucleotides, the CDR3 is TGTGCCAGCAGTCTCGGACTAGCGGGACCTATAGAGACCCAGTACTTC. This translates into CASSLGLAGPIETQYF.

This rearrangement joins TRBV5-4 to TRBJ2-3, with TRBD2 identical over 10 bases. Germline CDR1 is SGHNT and CDR2 is YYREEE (reference sequence). V was pared by 5 bases and J by 5 bases, with 11 bases of the junction left unmatched. The CDR3 extends over 16 amino acids. CDR3 nucleotides: TGTGCCAGCAGTGAGGCAGCGGGGGGGCCAGGAGATACGCAGTATTTT. Protein: CASSEAAGGPGDTQYF.

This rearrangement joins TRBV19 to TRBJ2-3; D not resolved. V lost 6 bases and J lost 0, with 22 bases in between. Germline lookup yields CDR1 LNHDA and CDR2 SQIVND (reference sequence). The CDR3 contains 18 residues. The CDR3 protein is CASSGDPTSTPSTDTQYF. The DNA of the CDR3 is TGTGCCAGTAGCGGAGACCCGACGAGCACTCCTAGCACAGATACGCAGTATTTT.

This clone was recorded only once. The rearrangement joins TRBV6-4 to TRBJ2-7, with TRBD1 matching 7 bases. Per germline, CDR1 MRHNA and CDR2 SNTAGT. This CDR3 comprises 14 residues. The trim removed 6 bases at V and 1 base at J, leaving 6 bases unmatched. CDR3: CASRPTGQSYEQYF. The CDR3 DNA reads TGTGCCAGCAGACCTACGGGACAGTCCTACGAGCAGTACTTC.

The chain recombines TRBV2 with TRBJ1-5; unclear D gene. The CDR3 is made up of 15 amino acids. Germline V gene lookup returns CDR1 SNHLY and CDR2 FYNNEI. Trimming pared 5 bases from V and 8 bases from J, leaving 19 bases between. CDR3 amino acids: CASSFVGSQREPQHF. CDR3 nucleotide sequence: TGTGCCAGCAGTTTTGTTGGGAGCCAGAGAGAGCCCCAGCATTTT.

The chain employs TRBV4-1 and TRBJ1-5, with TRBD1 as a possible D gene (6 bases). Germline assignment: CDR1 MGHRA and CDR2 YSYEKL. The V end was cut by 0 bases, the J end by 4 bases, with 10 bases between. This CDR3 is 15 amino acids long. The CDR3 loop reads CASSQEMRGNQPQHF. CDR3 nucleotide sequence: TGCGCCAGCAGCCAAGAAATGAGGGGGAATCAGCCCCAGCATTTT.

The genes are TRBV19 and TRBJ1-5; D is unresolved. This CDR3 is built from 15 residues. Trimming removed 3 bases at V and 11 bases at J, with 20 bases between. Germline lookup yields CDR1 LNHDA and CDR2 SQIVND (reference sequence). The CDR3 sequence is CASSMLSFALSAQHF. CDR3 nucleotides: TGTGCCAGTAGTATGTTGTCGTTCGCTCTATCCGCCCAGCATTTT.